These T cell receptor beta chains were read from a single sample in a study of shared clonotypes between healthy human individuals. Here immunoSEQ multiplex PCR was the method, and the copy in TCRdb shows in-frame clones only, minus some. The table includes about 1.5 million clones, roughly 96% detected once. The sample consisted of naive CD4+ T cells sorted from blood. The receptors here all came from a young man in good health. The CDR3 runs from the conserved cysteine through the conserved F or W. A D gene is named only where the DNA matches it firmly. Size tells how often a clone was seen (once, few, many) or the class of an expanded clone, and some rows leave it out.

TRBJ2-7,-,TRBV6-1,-,TGTGCCAGCACCCCAGATCCTAGCTCCTACGAGCAGTACTTC,CASTPDPSSYEQYF
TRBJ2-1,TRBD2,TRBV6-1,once,TGTGCCAGCGGGACTAGGCCCAATGAGCAGTTCTTC,CASGTRPNEQFF
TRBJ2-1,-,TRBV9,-,TGTGCCAGCAGCGTATTATCCAACAATGAGCAGTTCTTC,CASSVLSNNEQFF
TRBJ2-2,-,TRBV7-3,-,TGTGCCAGCAGCTTATTGGGAACCCTAAACACCGGGGAGCTGTTTTTT,CASSLLGTLNTGELFF
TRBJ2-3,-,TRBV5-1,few,TGCGCCAGCAGCTTGGATACAGATACGCAGTATTTT,CASSLDTDTQYF
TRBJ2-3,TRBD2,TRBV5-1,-,TGCGCCAGCAGCCGACTTCCTAGCGGGAGCACAGATACGCAGTATTTT,CASSRLPSGSTDTQYF
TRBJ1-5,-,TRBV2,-,TGTGCCAGCAGTTTGATAGATAGCAATCAGCCCCAGCATTTT,CASSLIDSNQPQHF
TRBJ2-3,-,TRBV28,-,TGTGCCAGCAGCCATATGCAGTCGCTCACAGATACGCAGTATTTT,CASSHMQSLTDTQYF
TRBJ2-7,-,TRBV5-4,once,TGTGCCACCACGTCAGGGGATACCCGATCCTACGAGCAGTACTTC,CATTSGDTRSYEQYF
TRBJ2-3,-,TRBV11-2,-,TGTGCCAGCAGCTTACGGGGGTCGACCACAGATACGCAGTATTTT,CASSLRGSTTDTQYF
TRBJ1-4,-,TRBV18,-,TGTGCCAGCTCACCCCCTACTTCCCTCGCAGCAGCAACTAATGAAAAACTGTTTTTT,CASSPPTSLAAATNEKLFF
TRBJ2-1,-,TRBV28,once,TGTGCCAGCAGTTTAGGAGTTTACAATGAGCAGTTCTTC,CASSLGVYNEQFF
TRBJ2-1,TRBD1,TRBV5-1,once,TGCGCCAGCAGCAACCGGGACAGGGGCTACAATGAGCAGTTCTTC,CASSNRDRGYNEQFF
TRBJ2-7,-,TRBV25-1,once,TGTGCCAGCAGTCAAACCAACGAGCAGTACTTC,CASSQTNEQYF
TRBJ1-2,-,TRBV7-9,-,TGTGCCAGCAGCACGAACTGGGAGGGGATGGGCGCTAACTATGGCTACACCTTC,CASSTNWEGMGANYGYTF
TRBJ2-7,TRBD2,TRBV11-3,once,TGTGCCAGCAGCTTAGGACTAGCGGGAGACGACGAGCAGTACTTC,CASSLGLAGDDEQYF
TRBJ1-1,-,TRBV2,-,TGTGCCAGCAGTGTCCTGAGGGTCCCCAGCACTGAAGCTTTCTTT,CASSVLRVPSTEAFF
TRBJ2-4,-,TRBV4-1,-,TGCGCCAGCAGCCAAATCGACCTCCTAGCCAAAAACATTCAGTACTTC,CASSQIDLLAKNIQYF
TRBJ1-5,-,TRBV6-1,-,TGTGCCAGCAGTGAACGGGCAGGGGACAATCAGCCCCAGCATTTT,CASSERAGDNQPQHF
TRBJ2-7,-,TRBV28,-,TGTGCCAGCAGAGAGAGTCAGGGAGGCCCAGACTACGAGCAGTACTTC,CASRESQGGPDYEQYF